The following is a T cell receptor (beta chain) sequence with its context. It has no known antigen specificity. Base quality data are lacking; no much larger clone is found one base away. These data originate in a study of cytomegalovirus exposure and HLA in healthy donors listed by TCRdb under 2017. Regarding the study in general: An earlier analysis of several hundred of the donors reported approximately 290 Gb of sequence data and roughly 110 million unique TCR beta sequences from about 200 million T cells. In a later genetic analysis, genome-wide SNP genotypes for about 60% of the 666 donors were used, and that subset was treated as a discovery cohort. The number of typed donors differed by locus: about 620-640 for A, B, C, DRB1 and DQB1; 522 for DQA1; approximately 610 for DPA1; and some 450 for DPB1. The study used immunosequencing to profile the T cell repertoires of about 670 subjects and linked those repertoires to cytomegalovirus serostatus. Of the roughly 400 genotyped donors, around 81% fell in the genetic ancestry cluster associated with self-reported Caucasian donors. The study aimed to test whether signatures of past pathogen exposure could be identified by cataloging public T cell receptors. Across around 400 genotyped donors of the cohort, an average of about 240,000 unique TCR beta nucleotide sequences per donor were sequenced, and roughly 17% of those sequences were non-productive. Along with the 666-subject first cohort, a separate validation cohort of 120 different subjects was used. An earlier analysis of some 500 of the donors used high-throughput TCR beta sequencing to judge whether each TCR beta V gene segment behaved as functional or pseudogenic. Rather than using new phenotypic data, the later analysis identified candidate immune exposures from TCR beta sequences and from how often those sequences occurred across donors. Donor age, sex, ethnicity and CMV serostatus were compiled alongside the repertoire data. A later analysis re-examined previously published TCR beta repertoires from more than 600 donors and added high-resolution HLA genotyping to investigate patterns of TCR occurrence. The study combined high-throughput TCR immunosequencing, statistical association of individual TCRs with disease status, and machine learning to predict cytomegalovirus infection status. Both class I and class II loci were covered by HLA typing, at four-digit resolution. An early release covering approximately 600 HLA-typed donors comprised approximately 290 gigabases of sequencing data and about 90 million unique TCR sequences. Roughly five DR-DQ haplotypes were handled as single units for association and clustering, since linkage in the cohort was strong. All discovery cohort repertoires had been generated on a single sequencing platform. Paper-wide results and their limitations: The earlier analysis of around 600 of the donors excluded 15 to 20 rarely observed V segments, including chromosome 9 orphons, because counts were too low. Linkage disequilibrium might explain the correlated functional status among segregating V segments, but an unknown experimental factor could not be excluded. Compared with equally common non-associated chains, HLA-associated TCR beta chains in a later analysis were more clonally expanded and had lower generation probabilities. A cluster of highly shared sequence variants was judged likely to be a technical artifact of the sequencing pipeline. A later genetic analysis associated a missense DCLRE1C variant with V-gene and J-gene trimming of TCR beta chains, and an independent cohort replicated the association. The 87-base-pair reads could not distinguish some IMGT-functional V segments, including TRBV6-2 and TRBV6-3, so those segments were excluded. For the cohort, immune exposure information was limited to CMV serostatus. Assigning TCR associations to individual alleles was difficult when HLA alleles, especially DR and DQ, strongly co-occurred. In vitro tests confirmed that a few of the cytomegalovirus-associated TCR beta chains recognize cytomegalovirus antigens. The study gave a list of roughly 150 TCR beta chains associated with cytomegalovirus. This cohort had only TCR beta chains sequenced, and the lack of alpha or paired-chain data limited which features could be detected. Compared with the roughly 600-donor mean, donors in an Asian-associated ancestry cluster had fewer N-insertions in productive TCRs, according to a later genetic analysis. HLA typing was unavailable for some donors at each locus, so association tests used only the typed subset. At a false discovery rate of 0.05, a later analysis linked 15,000 to 20,000 TCR beta sequences to specific HLA alleles. According to the authors, the approach could potentially be generalized to other disease states and immunological phenotypes. Roughly uniform sequencing depth across donors was assumed in presence/absence analyses, although this assumption may not hold. The classifier was reported to diagnose cytomegalovirus status with high specificity and sensitivity in both the original and validation cohorts. An earlier analysis of approximately 570 of the donors showed that most TCR beta V segments appeared in productive rearrangements either about 90% or about 30% of the time, which broadly matched IMGT annotations. According to a later analysis, TCR association rates differed among HLA loci, with DRB1 alleles showing the most associated TCRs and HLA-C alleles showing the fewest. Most TCR sequences were observed very rarely across donors, whereas some public TCRs were present in many individuals. A further reported finding was that TCR beta sequences accurately predicted the HLA-A and HLA-B alleles for most subjects in the first cohort. According to a later analysis, parvovirus B19, influenza, CMV and Epstein-Barr virus appeared linked to several top co-occurrence clusters. In a later analysis, most CMV-associated TCR beta chains were found to appear HLA-restricted, with HLA associations seemingly driven largely by CMV exposure.

The germline V gene yields MDHEN for CDR1 and SYDVKM for CDR2. Its CDR3 holds 13 amino acids, cysteine through phenylalanine. The CDR3 DNA has 39 bases and is translated from base 1. The V end gives up 9 bases and the J end 6 bases, leaving 7 bases in the junction not matched to a gene. In total, roughly 710 healthy bone marrow donors made up the cohort. Cohort members were all nominally healthy when sampled, although unrecorded immune exposures were likely present. The donor was CMV seronegative and belonged to the group of around 400 seronegative cohort members. A peripheral blood sample was collected from each donor, and TCR beta sequencing was performed on peripheral blood mononuclear cells. Genomic DNA extraction from the blood cell samples was performed with the Qiagen DNeasy Blood Extraction Kit. The library relied on the immunoSEQ multiplex PCR assay. A mixture of 60 forward primers for TCR Vbeta segments and 13 reverse primers for TCR Jbeta segments was used in the multiplex PCR. The CDR3 region of rearranged TCR beta genes was amplified from genomic DNA with a multiplex PCR assay. The Illumina HiSeq System was used to sequence the amplified TCR beta libraries as 87-base-pair reads. Under the source paper's analysis protocol: A later analysis tallied roughly 76 million unique TCR beta chains across the approximately 670 repertoires, and around 10 million of those chains were shared by two or more donors. Raw reads were error-corrected and collapsed into unique sequences with a nearest-neighbor algorithm that merged closely related sequences to remove PCR and sequencing errors. Alignment of CDR3 sequences to IMGT reference sequences was used to assign V, D and J gene segments. Each retained sequence needed at least a six-nucleotide match to both a V gene segment and a J gene segment. A rearrangement was called productive if the CDR3 had no stop codons and remained in frame with V and J, and every other rearrangement was called non-productive. CDR3 was defined by IMGT convention, running from the second conserved V-encoded cysteine to the conserved J-encoded phenylalanine. In an earlier analysis of around 640 of the donors, sequences lacking an unambiguous match to a single V gene segment were excluded. In an earlier analysis of several hundred of the donors, a V segment was called functional when productive rearrangements were above 56.7%, and segregating when the standard deviation between donors exceeded 5%. A statistical classification framework was built for diagnosing cytomegalovirus status from the catalog of TCR beta chain sequences. A later analysis assigned V and J genes by comparing TCR nucleotide sequences with IMGT/GENE-DB human TR gene sequences. A later analysis assigned CDR3 sequences and most-parsimonious VDJ recombination scenarios with the TCRdist pipeline. In a later analysis, each TCR beta chain was defined by its CDR3 amino acid sequence together with its V-gene family, and reads lacking a unique V-gene family were excluded. A later analysis removed nearly 600 highly shared, low-generation-probability nucleotide sequences to deal with suspected cross-contamination and a sequencing artifact. In a later analysis, a clonal expansion index was calculated for each public chain from normalized within-repertoire ranks of inferred template counts. In a later analysis, generation probabilities were computed with a VDJ recombination model fitted to out-of-frame rearrangements, and the resulting probabilities were checked against IGoR. A later analysis scored TCR-TCR, TCR-HLA and TCR-CMV co-occurrence with hypergeometric tests, applying a repertoire-size bias correction to TCR pairs. A later analysis estimated false discovery rates by permuting HLA or CMV assignments 20 times. In a later analysis, co-occurring TCRs were grouped using DBSCAN, and TCRdist sequence similarity was added for clustering within HLA-allele-positive subsets. Repertoires with fewer than 30,000 or more than 120,000 public chains, plus five repertoires with anomalous nucleotide sharing, were excluded from co-occurrence clustering. Here the immuneACCESS table is served through TCRdb, limited to in-frame sequences with V and J called. Missing clones are a known gap in these copies; in checked studies unresolved V genes cover under half, and the rest lacks a known reason. V and J calls and clone size are as listed in that table; D and trimming were resolved from the DNA. The sample data list approximately 90,000 clones, and more than 70% of these were observed just once. 3.7% of the sample comes from the top ten.

Recombination connected TRBV28 to TRBJ2-2; 7 bases in between match TRBD2. This receptor was identified in a young man in good health and CMV-seronegative. Sequenced: PBMCs. Here is the DNA: TGTGCCAGTCGGCGGGGGTGGGCCGGGGAGCTGTTTTTT. The translation is CASRRGWAGELFF.